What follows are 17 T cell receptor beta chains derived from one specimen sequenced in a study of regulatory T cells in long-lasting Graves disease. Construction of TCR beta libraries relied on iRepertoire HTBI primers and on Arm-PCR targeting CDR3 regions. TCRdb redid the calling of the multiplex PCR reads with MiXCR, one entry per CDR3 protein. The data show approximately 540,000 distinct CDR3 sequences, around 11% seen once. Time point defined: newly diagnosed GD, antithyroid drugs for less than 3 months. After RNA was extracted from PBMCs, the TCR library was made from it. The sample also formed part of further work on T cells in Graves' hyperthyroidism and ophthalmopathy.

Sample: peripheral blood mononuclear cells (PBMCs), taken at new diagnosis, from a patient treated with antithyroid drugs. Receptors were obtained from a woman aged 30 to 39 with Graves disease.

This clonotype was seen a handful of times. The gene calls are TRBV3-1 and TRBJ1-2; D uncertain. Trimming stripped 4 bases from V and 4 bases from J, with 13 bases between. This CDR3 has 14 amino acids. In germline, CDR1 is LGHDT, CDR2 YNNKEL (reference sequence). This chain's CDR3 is CASSPTSEGYGYTF. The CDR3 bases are TGTGCCAGCAGCCCCACCTCCGAGGGCTATGGCTACACCTTC.

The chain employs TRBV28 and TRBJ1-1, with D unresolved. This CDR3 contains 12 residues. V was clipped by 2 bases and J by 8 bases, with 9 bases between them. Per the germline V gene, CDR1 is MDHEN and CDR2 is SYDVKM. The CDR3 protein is CASSLNGVEAFF. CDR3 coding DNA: TGTGCCAGCAGTTTAAATGGAGTCGAAGCTTTCTTT.

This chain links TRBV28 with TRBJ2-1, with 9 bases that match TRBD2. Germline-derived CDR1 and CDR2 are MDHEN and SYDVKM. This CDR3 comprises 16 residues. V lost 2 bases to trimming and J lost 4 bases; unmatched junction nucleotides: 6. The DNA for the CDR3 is TGTGCCAGCAGTTTAGATTTGGCGGGAGGGTACAATGAGCAGTTCTTC. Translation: CASSLDLAGGYNEQFF.

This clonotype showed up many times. For the CDR3, the DNA is TGTGCCAGCAGTCTTTTGTACTATGGCTACACCTTC. Amino acid sequence: CASSLLYYGYTF. V usage is TRBV28 and J usage is TRBJ1-2, with unresolved D. V was pared by 5 bases and J by 3 bases, with 7 bases between. This CDR3 contains 12 residues. Germline loops: CDR1 MDHEN, CDR2 SYDVKM.

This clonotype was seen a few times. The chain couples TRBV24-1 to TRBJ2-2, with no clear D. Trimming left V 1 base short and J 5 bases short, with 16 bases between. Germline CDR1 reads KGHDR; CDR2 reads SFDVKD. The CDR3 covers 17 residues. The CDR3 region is CATSDLGFGVGTGELFF. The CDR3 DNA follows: TGTGCCACCAGTGATTTAGGATTCGGAGTTGGAACCGGGGAGCTGTTTTTT.

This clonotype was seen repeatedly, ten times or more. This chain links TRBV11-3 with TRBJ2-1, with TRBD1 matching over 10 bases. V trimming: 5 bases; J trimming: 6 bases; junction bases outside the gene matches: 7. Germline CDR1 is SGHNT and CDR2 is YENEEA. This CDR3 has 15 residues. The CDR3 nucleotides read TGTGCCAGCAGCCTGGGACAGGGGAGGGTCAATGAGCAGTTCTTC. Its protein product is CASSLGQGRVNEQFF. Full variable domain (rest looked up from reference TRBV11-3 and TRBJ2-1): EAGVVQSPRYKIIEKKQPVAFWCNPISGHNTLYWYLQNLGQGPELLIRYENEEAVDDSQLPKDRFSAERLKGVDSTLKIQPAELGDSAVYLCASSLGQGRVNEQFFGPGTRLTVL.

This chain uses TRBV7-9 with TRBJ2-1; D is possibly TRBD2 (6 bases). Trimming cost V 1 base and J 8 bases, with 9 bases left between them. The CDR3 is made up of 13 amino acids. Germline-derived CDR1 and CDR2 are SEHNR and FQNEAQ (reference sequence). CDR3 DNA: TGTGCCAGCAGCTTAGGACTAGAGGATGAGCAGTTCTTC. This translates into CASSLGLEDEQFF.

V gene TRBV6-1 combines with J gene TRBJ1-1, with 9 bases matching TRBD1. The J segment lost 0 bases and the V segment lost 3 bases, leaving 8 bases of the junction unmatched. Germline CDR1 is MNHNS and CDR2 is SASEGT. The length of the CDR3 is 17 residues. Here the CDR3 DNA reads TGTGCCAGCAGTGATAGTGGGGGACAGGGCGTGAACACTGAAGCTTTCTTT. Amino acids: CASSDSGGQGVNTEAFF.

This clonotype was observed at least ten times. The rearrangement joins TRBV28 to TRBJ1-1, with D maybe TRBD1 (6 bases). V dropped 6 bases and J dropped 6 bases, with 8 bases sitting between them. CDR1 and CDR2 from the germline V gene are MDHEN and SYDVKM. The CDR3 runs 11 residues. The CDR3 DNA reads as TGTGCCAGCAGCGACAGGCCTGAAGCTTTCTTT. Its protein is CASSDRPEAFF.

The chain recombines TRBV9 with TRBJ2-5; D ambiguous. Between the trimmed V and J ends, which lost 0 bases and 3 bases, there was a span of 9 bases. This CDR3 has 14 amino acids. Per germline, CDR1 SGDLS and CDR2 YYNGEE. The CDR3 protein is CASSVAQGKETQYF. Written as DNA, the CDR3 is TGTGCCAGCAGCGTAGCTCAAGGGAAAGAGACCCAGTACTTC.

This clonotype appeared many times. CDR3 protein: CASSFKRGSYEQYF. Written as DNA, the CDR3 is TGTGCCAGCAGTTTCAAGCGGGGATCCTACGAGCAGTACTTC. The chain couples TRBV12-3 or TRBV12-4 to TRBJ2-7; 7 bases are shared with TRBD2. V was pared by 3 bases and J by 1 base, with 3 bases of the junction left unmatched. The CDR3 covers 14 residues.

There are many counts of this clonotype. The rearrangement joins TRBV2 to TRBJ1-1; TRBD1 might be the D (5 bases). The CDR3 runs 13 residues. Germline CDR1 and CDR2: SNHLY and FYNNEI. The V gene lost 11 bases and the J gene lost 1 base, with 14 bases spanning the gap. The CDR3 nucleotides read TGTGCCTCTTGCGGGGCGTGGAACACTGAAGCTTTCTTT. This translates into CASCGAWNTEAFF.

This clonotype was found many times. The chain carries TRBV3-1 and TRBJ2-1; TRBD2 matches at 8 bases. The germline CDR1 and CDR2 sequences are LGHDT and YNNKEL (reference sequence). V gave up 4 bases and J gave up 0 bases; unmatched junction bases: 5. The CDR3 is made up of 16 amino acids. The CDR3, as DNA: TGTGCCAGCAGCCCGACTAGCGCCAGCTCCTACAATGAGCAGTTCTTC. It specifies CASSPTSASSYNEQFF.

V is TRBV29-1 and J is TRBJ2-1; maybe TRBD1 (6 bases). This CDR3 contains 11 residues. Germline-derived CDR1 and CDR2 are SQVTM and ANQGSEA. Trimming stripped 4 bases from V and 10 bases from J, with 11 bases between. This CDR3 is CSVGAGDEQFF. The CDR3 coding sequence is TGCAGCGTTGGAGCAGGGGACGAGCAGTTCTTC.

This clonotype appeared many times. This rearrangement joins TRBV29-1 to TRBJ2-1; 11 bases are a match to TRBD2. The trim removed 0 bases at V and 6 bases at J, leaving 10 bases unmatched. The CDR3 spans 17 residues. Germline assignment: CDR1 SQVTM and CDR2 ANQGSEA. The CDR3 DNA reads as TGCAGCGTTGAAGAGGCCCAGGGACTAGCGGATTTCAATGAGCAGTTCTTC. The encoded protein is CSVEEAQGLADFNEQFF.

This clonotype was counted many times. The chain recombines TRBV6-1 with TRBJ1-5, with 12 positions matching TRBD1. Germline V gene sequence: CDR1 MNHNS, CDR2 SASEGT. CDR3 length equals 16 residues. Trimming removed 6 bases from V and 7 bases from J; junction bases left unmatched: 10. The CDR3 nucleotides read TGTGCCAGCAGACCCCCGGGACAGGGGGCAAGGCAGCCCCAGCATTTT. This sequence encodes CASRPPGQGARQPQHF.

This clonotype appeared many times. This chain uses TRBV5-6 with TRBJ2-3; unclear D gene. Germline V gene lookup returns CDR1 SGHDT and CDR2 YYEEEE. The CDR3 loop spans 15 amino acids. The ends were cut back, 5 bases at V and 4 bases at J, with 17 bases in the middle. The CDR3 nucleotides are TGTGCCAGCAGTTTCGGCTACTTCACCGCAGATACGCAGTATTTT. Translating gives CASSFGYFTADTQYF.